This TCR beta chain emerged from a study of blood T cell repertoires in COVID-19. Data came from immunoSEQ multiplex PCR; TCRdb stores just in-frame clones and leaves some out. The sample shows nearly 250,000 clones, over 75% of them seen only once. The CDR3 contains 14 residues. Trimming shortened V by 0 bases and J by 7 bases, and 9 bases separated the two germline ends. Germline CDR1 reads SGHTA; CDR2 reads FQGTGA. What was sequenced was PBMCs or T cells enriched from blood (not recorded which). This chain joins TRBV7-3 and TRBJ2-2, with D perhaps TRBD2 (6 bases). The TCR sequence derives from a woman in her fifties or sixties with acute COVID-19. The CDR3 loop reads CASSLTPGDGELFF. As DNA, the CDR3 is TGTGCCAGCAGCTTAACCCCGGGGGACGGGGAGCTGTTTTTT.